The 23 T cell receptor beta chains given below trace back to one sample, sequenced in a study of metastatic and nonmetastatic thyroid tumors. MiXCR was used by TCRdb to re-call the PCR reads. The table records around 89,000 clones, just under 15% of them present only once. Patients were all untreated before their thyroid surgery. Sequenced material: blood. These receptors originate from a female donor with papillary thyroid cancer or a benign thyroid nodule (not recorded which). Some clones in this sample may be carry-over from other donors' samples.

This clone was found many times. This rearrangement joins TRBV28 to TRBJ1-1, with D hard to call. This CDR3 region has 16 residues. Trimming stripped 2 bases from V and 3 bases from J, with 16 bases between. CDR1 MDHEN and CDR2 SYDVKM come from the germline V gene. The CDR3 region has the DNA TGTGCCAGCAGTTTAGAAGAGGGCATGCGGGACACTGAAGCTTTCTTT. Translated: CASSLEEGMRDTEAFF.

At least ten counts were recorded for this clone. The chain carries TRBV7-2 and TRBJ2-3; TRBD2 is a possible D gene (6 bases). The CDR3 is 16 amino acids. V lost 5 bases and J lost 1, with 16 bases in between. Germline assignment: CDR1 SGHTA and CDR2 FQGNSA. CDR3 region: CASSPRDGRRTDTQYF. CDR3 sequence (DNA): TGTGCCAGCAGCCCGCGGGACGGCCGACGCACAGATACGCAGTATTTT.

This clone was observed a single time. Just one base apart from a much larger clone, this may be a read error. V gene TRBV5-5 combines with J gene TRBJ1-6, with D hard to call. CDR1 SGHKS and CDR2 YYEKEE come from the germline V gene (reference sequence). V lost 4 bases, J lost 14 bases, and 16 bases lay in between. The CDR3 sequence is 13 residues long. The CDR3 DNA follows: TGTGCCAGCAGCAATGTCCAAGGGTCAACCCTCCACTTT. Its translation: CASSNVQGSTLHF.

About this clone: A junction boundary mismatches the germline segment, possibly from a read error. CDR3 in amino acids: CSALSPGTSGGENDQFF. The CDR3 coding sequence is TGCAGTGCTCTATCTCCCGGGACTAGCGGGGGGGAGAATGACCAGTTCTTC. This sequence joins TRBV20-1 and TRBJ2-1; TRBD2 aligns across 16 bases. The CDR3 covers 17 residues. The germline V gene encodes CDR1 DFQATT and CDR2 SNEGSKA (reference sequence).

This clone appeared many times. The CDR3 bases are TGTGCCAGCAGTTTAGGTCAGCGGGGGGATTCGGATACGCAGTATTTT. It translates to CASSLGQRGDSDTQYF. This chain links TRBV12-3 or TRBV12-4 with TRBJ2-3, with 9 bases matching TRBD2. V trimming: 1 base; J trimming: 6 bases; junction bases outside the gene matches: 8. The CDR3 loop spans 16 amino acids.

The table lists this clone with a few counts. A read error may explain this, as a much larger clone is one base away. At the DNA level, this CDR3 is encoded by other sequences in the same sample as well. The chain uses TRBV12-3 or TRBV12-4 and TRBJ2-2; D is undetermined. The CDR3 loop spans 15 amino acids. The V and J ends lost 6 bases and 1 base respectively, with 12 bases between them. DNA for the CDR3: TGTGCCAGCAGCCGACAAGGTGTGAACACCGGGGAGCTGTTTTTT. This gives the protein CASSRQGVNTGELFF.

Ten or more counts support this clone. The V gene is TRBV6-2 or TRBV6-3, the J gene TRBJ1-5, with 9 bases matching TRBD1. Germline V gene sequence: CDR1 MNHEY, CDR2 SVGEGT. The CDR3 runs to 17 residues. The V gene end was trimmed by 5 bases and the J gene end by 9 bases; junction bases not matched to a gene: 17. CDR3 region: CASSDGGTGTVGRPQHF. CDR3 nucleotides: TGTGCCAGCAGTGACGGGGGGACAGGGACCGTCGGACGGCCCCAGCATTTT.

This clone has just a few counts. A much larger clone differs by one base, so this may be a read error. Different DNA sequences within this sample yield the same CDR3. This chain uses TRBV12-5 with TRBJ2-3, with D unresolved. CDR3 length equals 18 residues. Germline V CDR1 and CDR2: LGHNT, FRNRAP. Trimming removed 0 bases from V and 0 bases from J, with 16 bases in between. The CDR3 protein is CASGLVFSAATSTDTQYF. In nucleotides, the CDR3 is TGTGCTAGTGGTTTGGTATTTTCGGCTGCGACTAGCACAGATACGCAGTATTTT.

Ten or more counts support this clone. The chain joins TRBV11-2 to TRBJ2-3, with no clear D. This CDR3 has 14 amino acids. The germline V and J ends were trimmed by 5 bases and 4 bases, with 13 bases remaining between them. Germline loops: CDR1 SGHAT, CDR2 FQNNGV. In nucleotides, the CDR3 is TGTGCCAGCAGCGACCCAAGGGCGGCAGATACGCAGTATTTT. Amino acids: CASSDPRAADTQYF.

At least ten counts were recorded for this clone. Distinct nucleotide sequences in the sample also encode this CDR3. The chain is built from TRBV19 and TRBJ2-7; unclear D gene. Germline V gene sequence: CDR1 LNHDA, CDR2 SQIVND (reference sequence). CDR3 size: 14 residues. Trimming took off 7 bases at V and 2 bases at J, with 15 bases between the two ends. CDR3: CASTPTSRAYEQYF. DNA for the CDR3: TGTGCCAGTACCCCGACTTCGCGAGCCTACGAGCAGTACTTC.

This clone was seen repeatedly, ten times or more. This chain's CDR3 is CASSLSRFNEQFF. CDR3 bases: TGTGCCAGCAGCCTTTCGCGCTTCAATGAGCAGTTCTTC. The rearrangement links TRBV7-3 to TRBJ2-1; no firm D call. The CDR3 extends over 13 amino acids. CDR1 SGHTA and CDR2 FQGTGA come from the germline V gene. V was clipped by 5 bases and J by 6 bases, with 11 bases between them.

This clone has at least ten counts. V and J are TRBV7-3 and TRBJ1-6; weak D call: TRBD1 (6 bases). Trimming pared 2 bases from V and 13 bases from J, leaving 18 bases between. The germline CDR1 and CDR2 sequences are SGHTA and FQGTGA. The CDR3 length is 15 residues. The CDR3 region has the DNA TGTGCCAGCAGCTTATCGGGCAGGGGAAGGGAGCCCCTCCACTTT. This codes for CASSLSGRGREPLHF.

This clone has a count of ten or more. The chain combines TRBV24-1 with TRBJ2-1, with D unclear. V was clipped by 5 bases and J by 0 bases, with 1 base between them. Germline assignment: CDR1 KGHDR and CDR2 SFDVKD. The CDR3 loop spans 12 amino acids. This CDR3 is CATSGSYNEQFF. The CDR3 DNA is TGTGCCACCAGTGGCTCCTACAATGAGCAGTTCTTC.

Many counts were recorded for this clone. The germline gene is not matched at one end of the junction; a read error may be the cause. The V call is TRBV20-1, the J call TRBJ2-1, with a tentative D call TRBD1 (5 bases). CDR1 and CDR2 from the germline V gene are DFQATT and SNEGSKA (reference sequence). This CDR3 has 13 amino acids. The CDR3: CSARDMVRQGGIF. The CDR3, as DNA: TGCAGTGCTAGAGATATGGTGCGGCAGGGTGGGATCTTC.

This clone has ten or more counts. The J gene is TRBJ2-3, the V gene TRBV11-2, with 8 bases that match TRBD2. The germline V gene encodes CDR1 SGHAT and CDR2 FQNNGV. CDR3 length: 15 amino acids. Trimming took 5 bases from V and 2 from J; bases not matched to a gene: 6. The CDR3, as DNA: TGTGCCAGCAGCCCGCGGGGGGATCTCACAGATACGCAGTATTTT. It codes for CASSPRGDLTDTQYF.

This clone was observed a handful of times. The CDR3 spells CASTTGGVVGANVLTF. The CDR3 DNA sequence: TGTGCCAGCACGACAGGGGGTGTGGTTGGGGCCAACGTCCTGACTTTC. The V gene is TRBV27, the J gene TRBJ2-6, with TRBD1 matching over 9 bases. There are 16 residues in the CDR3. Looked up from germline, CDR1 is MNHEY and CDR2 is SMNVEV (reference sequence). Trimming at V came to 7 bases and at J to 3 bases, leaving 7 bases not matched to a gene.

This clone was counted ten times or more. The rearrangement links TRBV3-1 to TRBJ1-1; perhaps TRBD1 as D (5 bases). There are 14 residues in the CDR3. V gave up 4 bases and J gave up 4 bases, with 13 bases separating them. Per germline, CDR1 LGHDT and CDR2 YNNKEL (reference sequence). CDR3 residues: CASSRGDGSTEAFF. The CDR3 nucleotides read TGTGCCAGCAGCCGAGGGGATGGGAGCACTGAAGCTTTCTTT.

Details on this clone: This clone may be a read error of a much larger clone one base away. The gene calls are TRBV20-1 and TRBJ2-5; TRBD2 might be the D (5 bases). Trimming shortened V by 3 bases and J by 5 bases, and 16 bases separated the two germline ends. The CDR3 extends over 14 amino acids. From germline, CDR1 is DFQATT and CDR2 SNEGSKA (reference sequence). For the CDR3, the DNA is TGCAGTGCTAGCACCTCCGAGGGCGGGGAGACCCAGTACTTC. Translation: CSASTSEGGETQYF.

Comments on this clone: This may come from a read error, since a much larger clone is one base off. In the same sample, other DNA sequences code for this CDR3. The chain recombines TRBV7-2 with TRBJ1-2, with TRBD1 identical over 8 bases. The CDR3 sequence is 15 residues long. Germline CDR1 SGHTA, CDR2 FQGNSA. V was clipped by 4 bases and J by 2 bases; unmatched bases: 6. The DNA of the CDR3 is TGTGCCAGCAGCTACACAACAGGGGGAAACTATGGCTACACCTTC. Its translation: CASSYTTGGNYGYTF.

This clone showed up many times. This rearrangement joins TRBV20-1 to TRBJ1-2, with D unclear. This CDR3 has 13 amino acids. The ends were cut back, 0 bases at V and 4 bases at J, with 9 bases in the middle. CDR1 DFQATT and CDR2 SNEGSKA come from the germline V gene (reference sequence). This chain's CDR3 is CSAREPQTYGYTF. The CDR3 DNA is TGCAGTGCTAGAGAGCCACAGACCTATGGCTACACCTTC.

This clone was observed at least ten times. The genes are TRBV15 and TRBJ1-5; 10 bases fit TRBD1. Germline-derived CDR1 and CDR2 are LNHNV and YYDKDF (reference sequence). The ends lost 4 bases at V and 7 bases at J; junction bases unmatched: 7. CDR3 length: 15 amino acids. CDR3 in DNA: TGTGCCACCAGCAAAGACAGGGGGCGCGGACAGCCCCAGCATTTT. Its protein product is CATSKDRGRGQPQHF.

The sample holds a few counts of this clone. The CDR3 here is CASSEAGEVHEQFF. DNA for the CDR3: TGTGCCAGCTCTGAAGCGGGAGAGGTCCATGAGCAGTTCTTC. This chain joins TRBV6-1 and TRBJ2-1, with TRBD2 matching 8 bases. Germline V lookup: CDR1 MNHNS, CDR2 SASEGT. The length of the CDR3 is 14 residues. The trim removed 8 bases at V and 8 bases at J, leaving 11 bases unmatched.

This clone was seen at least ten times. Different DNA sequences within this sample yield the same CDR3. V usage is TRBV19 and J usage is TRBJ2-2; no clear D gene. V lost 3 bases and J 7 bases, leaving 9 bases between the germline ends. Germline V gives CDR1 LNHDA, CDR2 SQIVND (reference sequence). The CDR3 loop spans 13 amino acids. The CDR3 region is CASSMGVNGELFF. The CDR3 DNA follows: TGTGCCAGTAGTATGGGCGTCAACGGGGAGCTGTTTTTT.